This TCR beta chain was sequenced during a study of T cell responses to AZD1222 COVID-19 vaccine. Findings of the study overall: Every sample of the repertoires postdated the peak T cell response.

Germline V gene sequence: CDR1 MNHEY, CDR2 SMNVEV (reference sequence). This CDR3 has 17 amino acids. Losses at the gene ends were 2 bases for V and 5 bases for J; bases not matched to a gene: 10. As concerns this clone: Its target is not known.

The assay was immunoSEQ multiplex PCR, and TCRdb's table has in-frame clones only and misses some. Of about 120,000 clones detected, 87% appear once; the ten largest clones hold around 9.4%. Sequences were derived from peripheral blood, sampled on day 0 of AZD1222 vaccination. This TCR was recovered from an adult in good health. The V and J genes are TRBV27 and TRBJ2-1, with 9 positions matching TRBD2. The CDR3 nucleotides are TGTGCCAGCAGTTTAAGGGTAGCGGGGGCCCCAAACAATGAGCAGTTCTTC. Protein product: CASSLRVAGAPNNEQFF.